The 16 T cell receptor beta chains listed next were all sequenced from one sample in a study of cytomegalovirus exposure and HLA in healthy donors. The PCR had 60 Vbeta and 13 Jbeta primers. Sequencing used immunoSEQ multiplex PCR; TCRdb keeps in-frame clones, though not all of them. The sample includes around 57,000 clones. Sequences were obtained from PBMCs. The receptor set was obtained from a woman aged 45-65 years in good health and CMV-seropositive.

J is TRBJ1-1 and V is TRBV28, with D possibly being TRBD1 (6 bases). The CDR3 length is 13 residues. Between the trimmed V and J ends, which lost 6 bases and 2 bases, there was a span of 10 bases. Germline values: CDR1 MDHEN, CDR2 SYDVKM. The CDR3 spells CASSPGQNTEAFF. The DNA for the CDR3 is TGTGCCAGCAGCCCGGGACAAAACACTGAAGCTTTCTTT.

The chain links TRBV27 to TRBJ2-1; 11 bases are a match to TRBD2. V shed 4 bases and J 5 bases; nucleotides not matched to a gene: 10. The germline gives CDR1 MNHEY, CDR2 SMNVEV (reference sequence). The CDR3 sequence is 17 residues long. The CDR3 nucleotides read TGTGCCAGCAGTTCCTCAGTAGCGGGAGGGCCGGACAATGAGCAGTTCTTC. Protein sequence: CASSSSVAGGPDNEQFF.

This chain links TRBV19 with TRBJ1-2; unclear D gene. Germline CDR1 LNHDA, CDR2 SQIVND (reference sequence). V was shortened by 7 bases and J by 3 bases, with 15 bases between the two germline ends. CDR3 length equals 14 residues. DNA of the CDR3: TGTGCCAGTACTTCGCTCGGGAGCGACTATGGCTACACCTTC. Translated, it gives CASTSLGSDYGYTF.

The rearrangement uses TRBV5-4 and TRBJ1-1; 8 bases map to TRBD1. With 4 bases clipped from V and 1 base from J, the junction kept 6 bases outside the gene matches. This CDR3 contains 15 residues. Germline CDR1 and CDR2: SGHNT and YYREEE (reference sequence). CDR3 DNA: TGTGCCAGCAGCGCCCCAGACAGGGGGAACACTGAAGCTTTCTTT. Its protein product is CASSAPDRGNTEAFF.

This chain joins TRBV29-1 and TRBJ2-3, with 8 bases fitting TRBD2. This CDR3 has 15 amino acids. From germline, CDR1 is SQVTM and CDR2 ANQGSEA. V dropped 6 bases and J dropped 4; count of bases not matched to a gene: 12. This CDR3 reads CSVVLAAVRPDTQYF. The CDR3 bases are TGCAGCGTGGTACTAGCGGCGGTCCGCCCAGATACGCAGTATTTT.

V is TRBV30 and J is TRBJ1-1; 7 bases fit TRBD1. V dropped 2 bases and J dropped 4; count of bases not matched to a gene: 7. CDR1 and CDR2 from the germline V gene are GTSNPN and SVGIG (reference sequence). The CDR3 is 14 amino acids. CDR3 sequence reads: CAWSKTTGVTEAFF. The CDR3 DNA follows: TGTGCCTGGAGTAAGACTACAGGGGTCACTGAAGCTTTCTTT.

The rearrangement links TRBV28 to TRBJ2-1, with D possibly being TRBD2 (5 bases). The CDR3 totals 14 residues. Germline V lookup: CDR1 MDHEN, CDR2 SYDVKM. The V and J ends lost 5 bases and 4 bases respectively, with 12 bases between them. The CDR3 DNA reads TGTGCCAGCAGTATTCCCCCGGGATACAATGAGCAGTTCTTC. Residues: CASSIPPGYNEQFF.

The CDR3 sequence is CAWTKQGVGELFF. Written as DNA, the CDR3 is TGTGCCTGGACTAAACAGGGAGTCGGGGAGCTGTTTTTT. The V gene is TRBV30, the J gene TRBJ2-2, with D perhaps TRBD1 (6 bases). The germline V and J ends were trimmed by 4 bases and 7 bases, with 13 bases remaining between them. The germline V gene has CDR1 GTSNPN and CDR2 SVGIG (reference sequence). This CDR3 spans 13 amino acids. Full variable domain (outside the CDR3, taken from reference TRBV30 and TRBJ2-2): SQTIHQWPATLVQPVGSPLSLECTVEGTSNPNLYWYRQAAGRGLQLLFYSVGIGQISSEVPQNLSASRPQDRQFILSSKKLLLSDSGFYLCAWTKQGVGELFFGEGSRLTVL.

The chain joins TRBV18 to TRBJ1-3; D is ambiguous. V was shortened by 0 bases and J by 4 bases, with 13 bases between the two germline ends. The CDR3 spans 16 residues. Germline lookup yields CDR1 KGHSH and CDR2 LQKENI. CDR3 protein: CASSPPGRVGGNTIYF. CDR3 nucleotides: TGTGCCAGCTCACCACCGGGGAGGGTCGGAGGAAACACCATATATTTT.

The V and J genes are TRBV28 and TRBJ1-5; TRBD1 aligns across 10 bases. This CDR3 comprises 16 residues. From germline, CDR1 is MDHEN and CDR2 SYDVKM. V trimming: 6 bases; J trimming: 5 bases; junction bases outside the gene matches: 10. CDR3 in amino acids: CASSRQGQGSYQPQHF. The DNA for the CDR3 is TGTGCCAGCAGCCGCCAGGGACAGGGGTCCTATCAGCCCCAGCATTTT.

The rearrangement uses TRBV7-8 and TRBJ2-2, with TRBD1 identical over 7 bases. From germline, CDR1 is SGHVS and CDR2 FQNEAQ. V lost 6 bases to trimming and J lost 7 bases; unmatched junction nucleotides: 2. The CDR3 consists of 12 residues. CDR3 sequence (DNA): TGTGCCAGCAGAAGGGGGCTCGGGGAGCTGTTTTTT. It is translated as CASRRGLGELFF.

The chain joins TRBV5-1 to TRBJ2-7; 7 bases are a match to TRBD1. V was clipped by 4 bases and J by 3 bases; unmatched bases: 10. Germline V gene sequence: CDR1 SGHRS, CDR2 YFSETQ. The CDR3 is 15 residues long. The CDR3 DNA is TGCGCCAGCAGCCAAGGGGACAGCCGTTACTACGAGCAGTACTTC. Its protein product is CASSQGDSRYYEQYF.

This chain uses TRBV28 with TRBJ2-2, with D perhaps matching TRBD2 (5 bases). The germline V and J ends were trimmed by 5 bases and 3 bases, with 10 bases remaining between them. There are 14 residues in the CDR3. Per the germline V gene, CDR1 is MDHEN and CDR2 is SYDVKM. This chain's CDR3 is CASSRSGYTGELFF. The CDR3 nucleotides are TGTGCCAGCAGTAGGTCGGGGTACACCGGGGAGCTGTTTTTT.

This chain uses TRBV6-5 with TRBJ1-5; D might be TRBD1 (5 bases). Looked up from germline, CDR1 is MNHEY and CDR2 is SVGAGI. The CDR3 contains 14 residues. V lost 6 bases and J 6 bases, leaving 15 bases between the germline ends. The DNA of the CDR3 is TGTGCCAGCAGCTTTGTAGGGGCGCGTCAGCCCCAGCATTTT. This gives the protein CASSFVGARQPQHF.

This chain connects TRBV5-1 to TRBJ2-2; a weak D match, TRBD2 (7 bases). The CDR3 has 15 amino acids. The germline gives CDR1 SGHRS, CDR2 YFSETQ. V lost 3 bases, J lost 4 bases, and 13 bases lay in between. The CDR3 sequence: CASSWGGASTGELFF. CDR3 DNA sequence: TGCGCCAGCAGCTGGGGGGGGGCAAGCACCGGGGAGCTGTTTTTT.

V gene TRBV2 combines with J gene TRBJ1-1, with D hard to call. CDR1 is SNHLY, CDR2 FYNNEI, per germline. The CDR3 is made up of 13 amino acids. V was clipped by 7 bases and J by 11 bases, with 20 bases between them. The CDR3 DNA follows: TGTGCCAGCAACTCCGGGTCCAATCGGCACGCTTTCTTT. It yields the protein CASNSGSNRHAFF. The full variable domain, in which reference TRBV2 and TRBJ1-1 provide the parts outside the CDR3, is EPEVTQTPSHQVTQMGQEVILRCVPISNHLYFYWYRQILGQKVEFLVSFYNNEISEKSEIFDDQFSVERPDGSNFTLKIRSTKLEDSAMYFCASNSGSNRHAFFGQGTRLTVV.